This TCR beta chain originates from a study of blood T cell repertoires in COVID-19 (dated by TCRdb to 2018 to 2020). The study in broad terms: Samples covering the acute and convalescent phases of COVID-19 were provided by collaborators in the United States, Italy and Spain. The material from the prospective study consisted of cDNA or gDNA derived from T cells, B-cell-depleted T cells, or PBMCs. The dataset comprised deeply sampled blood TCRbeta repertoires from subjects exposed to, actively infected with, or recovered from COVID-19. The repertoires were released in a freely available public database intended as a resource for research on the immune response to SARS-CoV-2. The samples were drawn from two sources: the first 160 participants of the ongoing ImmuneRACE study, and about 1,300 subjects contributed by 6 global collaborators. A de-identified subject ID, COVID-19 status, age in years and sex were almost always included in the sample metadata. Where HLA class I and class II types were available, the types were taken from metadata supplied by the sample provider, not from assay-based typing.

Collaborating institutions collected whole blood in K2EDTA tubes following their own protocols. For TCRbeta analysis, collaborators shipped samples as frozen whole blood, isolated PBMCs, or DNA extracted from either of those sample types. Comments on this clone: There is no known antigen for this receptor. No base-level quality is on record; no much larger clone is a single base apart.

Taken from cysteine to phenylalanine, the CDR3 has 17 residues. Only the CDR3 DNA stays, 51 bases, in frame from base 1. Via the germline V gene (reference sequence), CDR1 is SGHNT and CDR2 YYREEE. The V end loses 1 base and the J end loses 2 bases, and a stretch of 18 bases separates them. Here is what the overall study found, with its caveats: How much clinical and demographic metadata was included differed by source and by participant, and the metadata was provided uncurated.

TCRbeta CDR3 regions were amplified from genomic DNA by means of the immunoSEQ Assay, a bias-controlled multiplex PCR. The source study handled its data this way. Within the assay, amplification of reference gene primers was used to estimate how many nucleated cells each sample contained. To quantify the absolute abundance of each unique TCRbeta CDR3 rearrangement, sequence reads were collapsed and filtered. Productive Simpson clonality was computed per sample as the square root of Simpson's diversity index over productive rearrangements. TCRdb obtained this table from immuneACCESS and retained in-frame rearrangements with V and J assigned. These tables miss some clones; where compared with another copy, unresolved V genes account for less than half of the shortfall, and the remainder is unexplained. V and J calls and clone size follow that table, whereas D and trimming were derived from the DNA. The sample table records tens of thousands of clones; around 79% of these occur just once. Approximately 24% of the sample is taken by the ten largest.

The receptor was derived from a human donor in a cohort sampled during active COVID-19. Sequencing input: peripheral blood. The chain was built from TRBV5-4 and TRBJ2-5; the D region possibly corresponds to TRBD2 (7 bases align). The CDR3 is CASSLPRGEGVQETQYF. Read as DNA, the sequence is TGTGCCAGCAGCTTGCCACGCGGGGAGGGGGTTCAAGAGACCCAGTACTTC.